A selection of T cell receptor beta chains follows, all from one sample in a study of blood T cell repertoires in COVID-19. The table came from immunoSEQ multiplex PCR; TCRdb's copy has only in-frame clones and leaves some out. The data show approximately 390,000 clones, 87% seen once. The sample taken for sequencing was peripheral blood. Receptors originate from a woman between 55 and 75 years old with COVID-19, enrolled during active disease. Each CDR3 is given with its conserved first and last residue. The order of the fields is V gene, CDR3 protein.

V gene: TRBV3-1/TRBV3-2; CDR3 protein: CASSQRGQNNGYTF
V gene: TRBV2; CDR3 protein: CASTGSGGAAGELFF
V gene: TRBV7-9; CDR3 protein: CASSVNQDRGLSGANVLTF
V gene: TRBV28; CDR3 protein: CASSLVLGGAEAFF
V gene: TRBV5-5; CDR3 protein: CASSLFVDRGSYEQYF
V gene: TRBV5-6; CDR3 protein: CASSFLETQYF
V gene: TRBV9; CDR3 protein: CASSASGAGTKNTEAFF
V gene: TRBV7-9; CDR3 protein: CASSLNQGLTTGELFF
V gene: TRBV28; CDR3 protein: CASTLLGTGVFQPQHF
V gene: TRBV5-8; CDR3 protein: CASSPPVIHEKLFF
V gene: TRBV3-1/TRBV3-2; CDR3 protein: CASSPSSNYGYTF